This TCR beta chain was identified during a study of tumor-infiltrating lymphocytes in primary liver carcinoma. As regards this clonotype: The junction departs from the called germline gene at one end, perhaps through a read error.

Out of unsorted whole blood came the blood RNA, and germline DNA was extracted as well. Approximately 4 milliliters of peripheral blood were gathered ahead of the operation. The CDR3 has 16 amino acids. Germline CDR1 is SGHAT and CDR2 is FQNNGV. Total RNA (approximately 500 ng) served as template for TCR beta cDNA synthesis primed by a constant-region primer. Slightly modified ARM-PCR served as the procedure for the TCR beta libraries. These libraries came from three rounds of nested multiplex PCR. TRBV1-TRBV30 forward primers and a C-beta reverse primer were used in the first two PCR rounds, which each ran for ten to eleven cycles. TCRdb reprocessed the multiplex PCR reads via MiXCR and lists one record per CDR3 protein. Of about 330,000 distinct CDR3 sequences in the sample, 65% were seen once.

Sequencing input: peripheral blood. This receptor was obtained from a middle-aged man with primary liver carcinoma and hepatitis B virus infection. The genes are TRBV11-2 and TRBJ2-7; D is ambiguous. CDR3 bases: TGTGCCAGCAGCTTAGAATTGCAGTTTAAATCGTCCGAGAAGTACTTC. It yields the protein CASSLELQFKSSEKYF.